One sample yielded the 9 T cell receptor beta chains listed below, sequenced in a study of identical twins. Each CDR3 protein gets one entry after TCRdb re-called the 5' RACE reads with MiXCR. The sample contains 450,000 to 600,000 distinct CDR3 sequences, approximately 20% of which appear only once. These data were likewise used in another study, on yellow fever vaccine responses in identical twins.

The sample consisted of CD4+ T cells sorted from blood. The origin of the receptors is a woman aged 18-30 years in good health.

This clonotype was found a few times. The chain employs TRBV5-1 and TRBJ2-2; 7 bases are a match to TRBD2. J was trimmed by 2 bases and V by 5 bases; bases with no gene match: 9. The CDR3 loop spans 16 amino acids. CDR1 and CDR2 from the germline V gene are SGHRS and YFSETQ. CDR3: CASRKGRESNTGELFF. CDR3 nucleotide sequence: TGCGCCAGCAGAAAGGGGAGGGAGTCCAACACCGGGGAGCTGTTTTTT.

This chain connects TRBV28 to TRBJ2-5; D could derive from TRBD1 or TRBD2 (7 bases each). Per the germline V gene, CDR1 is MDHEN and CDR2 is SYDVKM. V was pared by 4 bases and J by 2 bases, with 20 bases between. The CDR3 extends over 17 amino acids. The CDR3 coding sequence is TGTGCCAGCAGTTCCTCCCAGGGGGGGGTTAGGCAAGAGACCCAGTACTTC. Translation: CASSSSQGGVRQETQYF.

The chain employs TRBV12-3 or TRBV12-4 and TRBJ1-2, with D tentatively TRBD1 (6 bases). The length of the CDR3 is 18 residues. Deletions cut 6 bases from V and 3 bases from J, with 26 bases between. In DNA form, the CDR3 reads TGTGCCAGCAGATCCACCAGGGGCGCAGGTATTATCGACTATGGCTACACCTTC. It codes for CASRSTRGAGIIDYGYTF.

The chain couples TRBV5-1 to TRBJ2-1; 8 nucleotides align to TRBD2. J was trimmed by 8 bases and V by 2 bases; bases with no gene match: 12. The germline V gene encodes CDR1 SGHRS and CDR2 YFSETQ. This CDR3 contains 16 residues. CDR3 in amino acids: CASSFDTFSGADEQFF. CDR3 nucleotide sequence: TGCGCCAGCAGCTTTGATACTTTTAGCGGGGCGGATGAGCAGTTCTTC. Combining the CDR3 with reference TRBV5-1 and TRBJ2-1 gives the whole variable domain KAGVTQTPRYLIKTRGQQVTLSCSPISGHRSVSWYQQTPGQGLQFLFEYFSETQRNKGNFPGRFSGRQFSNSRSEMNVSTLELGDSALYLCASSFDTFSGADEQFFGPGTRLTVL.

The chain employs TRBV5-6 and TRBJ2-1, with 8 positions matching TRBD2. Germline V gene sequence: CDR1 SGHDT, CDR2 YYEEEE. V shed 2 bases, J shed 8 bases, and the junction held 6 bases outside the gene matches. The length of the CDR3 is 14 residues. The CDR3 DNA sequence: TGTGCCAGCAGCTTCGTTAGCGGGGCCCATGAGCAGTTCTTC. Translating gives CASSFVSGAHEQFF. Variable domain in full (rest from reference TRBV5-6 and TRBJ2-1): DAGVTQSPTHLIKTRGQQVTLRCSPKSGHDTVSWYQQALGQGPQFIFQYYEEEERQRGNFPDRFSGHQFPNYSSELNVNALLLGDSALYLCASSFVSGAHEQFFGPGTRLTVL.

V is TRBV5-1 and J is TRBJ2-3; 12 positions agree with TRBD2. CDR3 length equals 17 residues. The V segment lost 1 base and the J segment 4 bases; nucleotides outside the gene matches: 7. Germline V gene sequence: CDR1 SGHRS, CDR2 YFSETQ. CDR3 loop: CASSLSKGTSGSDTQYF. The CDR3 DNA reads TGCGCCAGCAGCTTGTCCAAAGGGACTAGCGGGTCAGATACGCAGTATTTT.

The chain employs TRBV21-1 and TRBJ2-1; the table's D call TRBD2 went unverified against the DNA. TRBV21-1 is described as a pseudogene. The length of the CDR3 is 16 residues. The CDR3: CARGLAGGPFYNEQFF. Here the CDR3 DNA reads TGTGCCAGAGGACTAGCGGGAGGGCCTTTCTACAATGAGCAGTTCTTC.

The CDR3 region has the DNA TGCGCCAGCAGCGAAACAGGGCTCCTGAATTCACCCCTCCACTTT. Encoded protein: CASSETGLLNSPLHF. The chain links TRBV5-1 to TRBJ1-6; maybe TRBD1 (6 bases). Germline V gene lookup returns CDR1 SGHRS and CDR2 YFSETQ. The CDR3 runs 15 residues. Trimming cost V 4 bases and J 7 bases, with 15 bases left between them.

This clonotype occurred a few times. The V call is TRBV28, the J call TRBJ1-1, with a weak D call TRBD1 (6 bases). Trimming stripped 8 bases from V and 5 bases from J, with 15 bases between. The CDR3 length is 13 residues. The germline gives CDR1 MDHEN, CDR2 SYDVKM. The CDR3 protein is CASQGQRGTEAFF. In DNA, the CDR3 is TGTGCCAGCCAAGGACAGAGAGGGACTGAAGCTTTCTTT.